A single sample is the source of the 28 T cell receptor beta chains below, sequenced in a study of blood T cell repertoires in COVID-19. The assay was immunoSEQ multiplex PCR, and TCRdb's table has in-frame clones only and misses some. The sample contains 200,000 or so clones, about nine tenths of which appear only once. Material: PBMCs or T cells enriched from blood (not recorded which). The receptors stem from a middle-aged woman with acute COVID-19.

The rearrangement joins TRBV2 to TRBJ1-1; the D is unclear. Per germline, CDR1 SNHLY and CDR2 FYNNEI. V was shortened by 4 bases and J by 2 bases, with 8 bases between the two germline ends. This CDR3 spans 13 amino acids. This CDR3 reads CASSGGLNTEAFF. The CDR3 nucleotides are TGTGCCAGCAGTGGAGGGCTAAACACTGAAGCTTTCTTT.

The chain combines TRBV7-3 with TRBJ2-3; 11 bases fit TRBD2. This CDR3 has 17 amino acids. Germline V gene sequence: CDR1 SGHTA, CDR2 FQGTGA. Trimming cost V 4 bases and J 7 bases; bases outside gene matches: 13. Here the CDR3 reads CASSSNPTSGASNTQYF. The DNA for the CDR3 is TGTGCCAGCAGCTCTAACCCGACTAGCGGGGCATCGAATACGCAGTATTTT.

The gene calls are TRBV7-9 and TRBJ2-6; the D is unclear. V lost 5 bases, J lost 1 base, and 15 bases lay in between. This CDR3 has 17 residues. CDR1 is SEHNR, CDR2 FQNEAQ, per germline (reference sequence). CDR3 amino acids: CASSRLKTSSGANVLTF. The CDR3 bases are TGTGCCAGCAGCCGGTTGAAAACGTCATCTGGGGCCAACGTCCTGACTTTC.

V gene TRBV5-1 combines with J gene TRBJ2-3, with TRBD2 matching 9 bases. The V gene's germline CDR1 is SGHRS and CDR2 YFSETQ. The CDR3 runs 16 residues. J was trimmed by 8 bases and V by 2 bases; bases with no gene match: 12. CDR3 coding DNA: TGCGCCAGCAGCTTAGTCAGCGGGGGGACCATAGCTACGCAGTATTTT. Protein sequence: CASSLVSGGTIATQYF.

J is TRBJ1-5 and V is TRBV15; D not certain. The ends were cut back, 1 base at V and 0 bases at J, with 7 bases in the middle. The CDR3 is 15 residues long. Germline-derived CDR1 and CDR2 are LNHNV and YYDKDF (reference sequence). The CDR3 region has the DNA TGTGCCACCAGCAGAGCGAGAGATAGCAATCAGCCCCAGCATTTT. It is translated as CATSRARDSNQPQHF.

The chain uses TRBV29-1 and TRBJ1-1; weak D call: TRBD1 (6 bases). Germline-derived CDR1 and CDR2 are SQVTM and ANQGSEA. CDR3 length: 14 amino acids. V shed 5 bases and J shed 4 bases, with 17 bases lying between them. The CDR3 nucleotides read TGCAGCGTTCAAGTGGGCAGGGGTTCCACTGAAGCTTTCTTT. Translated, it gives CSVQVGRGSTEAFF.

The chain is built from TRBV29-1 and TRBJ2-1; the D gene is possibly TRBD2 (6 bases). This CDR3 comprises 12 residues. CDR1 SQVTM and CDR2 ANQGSEA come from the germline V gene. Trimming took 6 bases from V and 5 from J, leaving 11 bases between them. CDR3 loop: CSVGRWDNEQFF. The CDR3 DNA follows: TGCAGCGTGGGGAGGTGGGACAATGAGCAGTTCTTC.

The chain uses TRBV5-1 and TRBJ2-1, with a weak D call TRBD1 (5 bases). This CDR3 comprises 15 residues. Germline V CDR1 and CDR2: SGHRS, YFSETQ. The ends were cut back, 2 bases at V and 0 bases at J, with 9 bases in the middle. CDR3 protein: CASSLRQNSYNEQFF. The CDR3 nucleotides read TGCGCCAGCAGCTTAAGACAGAACTCCTACAATGAGCAGTTCTTC.

The chain has TRBV11-2 and TRBJ1-2; 8 positions agree with TRBD1. Germline-derived CDR1 and CDR2 are SGHAT and FQNNGV. The junction had 6 bases not matched to a gene; V was cut back by 2 bases and J by 7 bases. This CDR3 comprises 14 residues. CDR3: CASSLYRGTFGYTF. DNA for the CDR3: TGTGCCAGCAGCTTATACAGGGGGACTTTTGGCTACACCTTC.

This chain joins TRBV27 and TRBJ1-2, with TRBD1 identical over 10 bases. CDR3 size: 15 residues. Germline lookup yields CDR1 MNHEY and CDR2 SMNVEV (reference sequence). With V trimmed by 4 bases and J by 7 bases, 9 bases remained unmatched. In DNA form, the CDR3 reads TGTGCCAGCAGTTCCCCGGGACAGGGGAACAGTGGCTACACCTTC. Protein product: CASSSPGQGNSGYTF.

The chain recombines TRBV18 with TRBJ1-4; no clear D. Germline V gene data show CDR1 as KGHSH and CDR2 as LQKENI. V was shortened by 3 bases and J by 3 bases, with 11 bases between the two germline ends. This CDR3 is 15 amino acids long. The CDR3 reads CASSPSFGPNEKLFF. The DNA for the CDR3 is TGTGCCAGCTCACCTTCTTTTGGGCCTAATGAAAAACTGTTTTTT.

For the CDR3, the DNA is TGTGCCAGCAGCTTGGCAGGGCCGGCTAACTATGGCTACACCTTC. Protein sequence: CASSLAGPANYGYTF. This sequence joins TRBV5-4 and TRBJ1-2, with D perhaps TRBD1 (5 bases). The ends were cut back, 0 bases at V and 0 bases at J, with 9 bases in the middle. The CDR3 spans 15 residues. Germline CDR1 SGHNT, CDR2 YYREEE (reference sequence).

The V gene is TRBV29-1, the J gene TRBJ1-1; unclear D gene. Germline CDR1 and CDR2: SQVTM and ANQGSEA. V lost 5 bases and J 1 base, leaving 11 bases between the germline ends. The CDR3 runs to 13 residues. The CDR3 nucleotides read TGCAGCGTTAGACAAGGCCCGAACACTGAAGCTTTCTTT. The encoded protein is CSVRQGPNTEAFF.

The sample holds one count of this clone. This chain joins TRBV5-5 and TRBJ1-5, with D hard to call. The V end was cut by 3 bases, the J end by 0 bases, with 7 bases between. Germline V lookup: CDR1 SGHKS, CDR2 YYEKEE (reference sequence). The CDR3 spans 14 residues. The CDR3 bases are TGTGCCAGCAGCTGGGCTTATAGCAATCAGCCCCAGCATTTT. It codes for CASSWAYSNQPQHF. The full variable domain, its missing parts supplied by reference TRBV5-5 and TRBJ1-5, is DAGVTQSPTHLIKTRGQQVTLRCSPISGHKSVSWYQQVLGQGPQFIFQYYEKEERGRGNFPDRFSARQFPNYSSELNVNALLLGDSALYLCASSWAYSNQPQHFGDGTRLSIL.

The rearrangement uses TRBV7-8 and TRBJ1-2; TRBD1 aligns across 8 bases. Per the germline V gene, CDR1 is SGHVS and CDR2 is FQNEAQ. The CDR3 sequence is 14 residues long. J gave up 8 bases and V 5 bases, and 10 bases lay outside the gene matches. The CDR3 loop is CASSHTGGTGGYTF. CDR3 sequence (DNA): TGTGCCAGCAGCCACACAGGGGGTACGGGAGGCTACACCTTC.

The V call is TRBV2, the J call TRBJ1-5; 7 positions match TRBD1. Germline-derived CDR1 and CDR2 are SNHLY and FYNNEI. V gave up 6 bases and J gave up 7 bases; unmatched junction bases: 9. The CDR3 runs 14 residues. The CDR3 region has the DNA TGTGCCAGCAGGCGGTCACAGGGGTACCAGCCCCAGCATTTT. Protein: CASRRSQGYQPQHF.

The DNA of the CDR3 is TGCGCCAGCAGCTTCGAGACAGGGCAGAATCAGCCCCAGCATTTT. Encoded protein: CASSFETGQNQPQHF. The chain recombines TRBV5-1 with TRBJ1-5; TRBD1 aligns across 7 bases. The CDR3 covers 15 residues. The V gene end was trimmed by 2 bases and the J gene end by 4 bases; junction bases not matched to a gene: 6. Germline lookup yields CDR1 SGHRS and CDR2 YFSETQ.

V usage is TRBV4-1 and J usage is TRBJ1-5; TRBD1 agrees at 9 bases. The trim removed 3 bases at V and 8 bases at J, leaving 5 bases unmatched. CDR1 and CDR2 from the germline V gene are MGHRA and YSYEKL. CDR3 length: 14 residues. CDR3 DNA sequence: TGCGCCAGCAGCCAGACAGGGGGAGGCAAGCCCCAGCATTTT. It yields the protein CASSQTGGGKPQHF.

The chain recombines TRBV12-3 or TRBV12-4 with TRBJ1-2; 7 nucleotides align to TRBD1. V shed 5 bases and J 7 bases; nucleotides not matched to a gene: 7. The CDR3 contains 13 residues. In DNA, the CDR3 is TGTGCCAGCAGTCTTACAGGGGATCCTGGCTACACCTTC. Amino acids: CASSLTGDPGYTF.

The chain carries TRBV7-9 and TRBJ2-3; D gene ambiguous. Germline V gene sequence: CDR1 SEHNR, CDR2 FQNEAQ (reference sequence). The CDR3 is made up of 15 amino acids. The germline V and J ends were trimmed by 0 bases and 0 bases, with 7 bases remaining between them. This chain's CDR3 is CASSLAATSTDTQYF. The DNA for the CDR3 is TGTGCCAGCAGCTTAGCCGCAACTAGCACAGATACGCAGTATTTT.

J is TRBJ1-6 and V is TRBV4-1; 10 bases are a match to TRBD1. The CDR3 sequence is 16 residues long. With 5 bases clipped from V and 6 bases from J, the junction kept 7 bases outside the gene matches. The germline V gene encodes CDR1 MGHRA and CDR2 YSYEKL. The CDR3 coding sequence is TGCGCCAGCAGCTCGGGACAGGGGCCCACTAATTCACCCCTCCACTTT. This gives the protein CASSSGQGPTNSPLHF.

The chain combines TRBV11-2 with TRBJ1-1; 9 bases match TRBD1. With V trimmed by 5 bases and J by 10 bases, 11 bases remained unmatched. The CDR3 is 14 amino acids. Germline loops: CDR1 SGHAT, CDR2 FQNNGV. The CDR3 region has the DNA TGTGCCAGCAGCACCGATGGGACAGGGACATTAGCTTTCTTT. It codes for CASSTDGTGTLAFF.

This clone was recorded a few times. This chain links TRBV2 with TRBJ1-3, with D possibly matching TRBD1 (5 bases). Per the germline V gene, CDR1 is SNHLY and CDR2 is FYNNEI. The CDR3 sequence is 15 residues long. Trimming stripped 7 bases from V and 0 bases from J, with 13 bases between. CDR3 amino acids: CASKLTGTSGNTIYF. The CDR3 DNA follows: TGTGCCAGCAAGCTTACAGGTACCTCTGGAAACACCATATATTTT.

This clone has only one observation. The chain employs TRBV10-3 and TRBJ2-3; 13 bases are a match to TRBD2. V lost 4 bases and J lost 2; bases outside the gene matches: 3. The CDR3 sequence is 16 residues long. Per the germline V gene, CDR1 is ENHRY and CDR2 is SYGVKD. Here the CDR3 DNA reads TGTGCCATCAGTGTGACTAGCGGGGGGCCCACAGATACGCAGTATTTT. Residues: CAISVTSGGPTDTQYF.

The chain employs TRBV7-8 and TRBJ2-7, with a possible D match to TRBD2 (6 bases). Deletions cut 5 bases from V and 6 bases from J, with 20 bases between. Germline V gene lookup returns CDR1 SGHVS and CDR2 FQNEAQ. The CDR3 has 15 residues. The CDR3 region has the DNA TGTGCCAGCAGCCCCGTGGCGGGGCGGTTGGTCGAGCAGTACGTC. Translating gives CASSPVAGRLVEQYV.

This rearrangement joins TRBV7-2 to TRBJ2-5; possible D gene TRBD2, 5 bases. This CDR3 is built from 15 residues. Germline CDR1 and CDR2: SGHTA and FQGNSA. The V gene lost 4 bases and the J gene lost 5 bases, with 17 bases spanning the gap. As DNA, the CDR3 is TGTGCCAGCAGCTCACCTAGAGGAGGCGGGGAGACCCAGTACTTC. Protein sequence: CASSSPRGGGETQYF.

CDR3 coding DNA: TGTGCCAGCAGCTTCCAGGGTGGCGTTCAGCCCCAGCATTTT. Amino acids: CASSFQGGVQPQHF. The V gene is TRBV27, the J gene TRBJ1-5, with a weak D call TRBD1 (5 bases). This CDR3 is 14 amino acids long. Germline CDR1 is MNHEY and CDR2 is SMNVEV (reference sequence). V was pared by 6 bases and J by 6 bases, with 15 bases between.

This sequence joins TRBV15 and TRBJ1-1, with no clear D. The germline V and J ends were trimmed by 3 bases and 5 bases, with 13 bases remaining between them. This CDR3 comprises 14 residues. CDR1 and CDR2 (germline): LNHNV, YYDKDF (reference sequence). The CDR3 bases are TGTGCCACCAGCAGTGGACGGGGTTATACTGAAGCTTTCTTT. The encoded protein is CATSSGRGYTEAFF.